The rows below give T cell receptor beta chains drawn from one sample of a study of cytomegalovirus exposure and HLA in healthy donors. Only in-frame clones appear in the TCRdb table, and some are missing; sequencing was by immunoSEQ multiplex PCR. Of about 150,000 clones in the sample, approximately 84% are singletons; the top ten hold 2.5%. The specimen sequenced was PBMCs. The receptors were gathered from a man in his thirties or forties in good health and CMV-seropositive. The CDR3 runs from the conserved cysteine through the conserved F or W. Each record gives: V gene, clone size, J gene, D gene, CDR3 length, CDR3 protein, CDR3 DNA. The D gene is left open where the match is weak. Size is omitted from some rows. Given values are once, few, many or a class for expanded clones.

TRBV19	NA	TRBJ1-2	TRBD1	14	CASSYQGASGGYTF	TGTGCCAGTAGTTATCAGGGGGCATCGGGAGGCTACACCTTC
TRBV27	NA	TRBJ2-1	TRBD2	17	CASSLTGLAGAYNEQFF	TGTGCCAGCAGTTTAACCGGACTAGCGGGAGCCTACAATGAGCAGTTCTTC
TRBV7-9	NA	TRBJ2-5	NA	14	CASSSQGIQETQYF	TGTGCCAGCAGCTCGCAGGGGATCCAAGAGACCCAGTACTTC
TRBV6-5	few	TRBJ1-1	TRBD1	15	CASSYLDRGNTEAFF	TGTGCCAGCAGTTACTTGGACAGGGGGAACACTGAAGCTTTCTTT
TRBV18	NA	TRBJ2-7	NA	14	CASSPDSGVYEQYF	TGTGCCAGCTCACCCGACTCAGGGGTCTACGAGCAGTACTTC
TRBV11-3	NA	TRBJ1-2	NA	13	CASSLGTLYGYTF	TGTGCCAGCAGCCTAGGGACACTATATGGCTACACCTTC
TRBV7-2	NA	TRBJ2-5	NA	14	CASSLKRNQETQYF	TGTGCCAGCAGCTTGAAGCGGAACCAAGAGACCCAGTACTTC
TRBV6-5	NA	TRBJ1-3	NA	13	CASCEYSGNTIYF	TGTGCCAGCTGCGAGTACTCTGGAAACACCATATATTTT
TRBV10-3	few	TRBJ1-2	TRBD1	12	CAIGTGEDGYTF	TGTGCCATCGGGACAGGGGAGGATGGCTACACCTTC
TRBV6-5	NA	TRBJ2-7	TRBD2	15	CASSLGLAGGYEQYF	TGTGCCAGCAGTTTGGGACTAGCGGGAGGCTACGAGCAGTACTTC
TRBV6-1	NA	TRBJ2-1	NA	16	CASSGNGGDSYNEQFF	TGTGCCAGCAGTGGCAACGGAGGGGACTCCTACAATGAGCAGTTCTTC
TRBV19	few	TRBJ2-5	TRBD2	15	CASSLLAGDVETQYF	TGTGCCAGTAGTTTACTAGCGGGAGATGTAGAGACCCAGTACTTC
TRBV6-5	NA	TRBJ1-1	NA	12	CASSYGGFSTFF	TGTGCCAGCAGTTACGGGGGGTTTAGTACTTTCTTT
TRBV4-1	NA	TRBJ1-4	NA	16	CASSLTRGLVGEKLFF	TGCGCCAGCAGCCTCACCAGGGGTCTTGTCGGTGAAAAACTGTTTTTT
TRBV19	NA	TRBJ2-2	NA	14	CASSSTVFPGELFF	TGTGCCAGTAGTAGTACAGTCTTCCCCGGGGAGCTGTTTTTT
TRBV10-3	NA	TRBJ1-3	NA	14	CAISDHRTGNTIYF	TGTGCCATCAGTGACCACAGGACCGGAAACACCATATATTTT
TRBV7-3	NA	TRBJ2-1	NA	12	CASSSRVGEQFF	TGTGCCAGCAGCTCCAGGGTAGGGGAGCAGTTCTTC
TRBV27	NA	TRBJ2-5	TRBD1	14	CASSFLGQEETQYF	TGTGCCAGCAGTTTCCTCGGACAGGAAGAGACCCAGTACTTC
TRBV4-1	NA	TRBJ2-7	TRBD2	16	CASSLGLAGASYEQYF	TGCGCCAGCAGCCTCGGACTAGCGGGAGCTTCCTACGAGCAGTACTTC
TRBV18	NA	TRBJ1-1	NA	12	CASSQGQDEAFF	TGTGCCAGCTCACAGGGGCAAGATGAAGCTTTCTTT
TRBV6-4	NA	TRBJ1-5	NA	14	CASSYSSEFQPQHF	TGTGCCAGCAGTTACTCGAGTGAGTTTCAGCCCCAGCATTTT
TRBV11-1	once	TRBJ2-1	NA	17	CASSWGGGARTLNEQFF	TGTGCCAGCAGTTGGGGTGGGGGGGCGCGAACGTTAAATGAGCAGTTCTTC
TRBV19	NA	TRBJ1-5	NA	14	CASSINGGNQPQHF	TGTGCCAGTAGTATAAATGGAGGGAATCAGCCCCAGCATTTT
TRBV7-2	NA	TRBJ2-1	TRBD2	14	CASRLGTSENEQFF	TGTGCCAGCCGCCTCGGGACTAGCGAAAATGAGCAGTTCTTC
TRBV11-3	NA	TRBJ1-3	NA	17	CASSLRSGDGSGNTIYF	TGTGCCAGCAGCTTACGATCAGGGGATGGGTCCGGAAACACCATATATTTT
TRBV7-2	NA	TRBJ1-2	TRBD1	13	CASSPDRGYGYTF	TGTGCCAGCAGCCCCGACAGGGGCTATGGCTACACCTTC
TRBV27	NA	TRBJ2-1	NA	15	CASSRRWSSYNEQFF	TGTGCCAGCAGTCGAAGGTGGAGCTCCTACAATGAGCAGTTCTTC
TRBV5-6	NA	TRBJ2-3	TRBD2	15	CASSLGAGNPDTQYF	TGTGCCAGCAGCTTGGGAGCGGGAAATCCAGATACGCAGTATTTT
TRBV6-5	NA	TRBJ1-2	NA	14	CASSEGQGSYGYTF	TGTGCCAGCAGTGAGGGACAAGGAAGTTATGGCTACACCTTC
TRBV5-1	NA	TRBJ2-1	NA	16	CASSSPFAGRDNEQFF	TGCGCCAGCAGCTCACCCTTTGCGGGACGCGACAATGAGCAGTTCTTC
TRBV9	NA	TRBJ1-2	TRBD1	15	CASSVLDRGYYGYTF	TGTGCCAGCAGCGTACTCGACAGGGGGTACTATGGCTACACCTTC
TRBV20-1	NA	TRBJ2-1	NA	10	CSARGGPQFF	TGCAGTGCTAGAGGTGGCCCCCAGTTCTTC
TRBV14	NA	TRBJ2-3	TRBD1	14	CASSQGADRDTQYF	TGTGCCAGCAGCCAAGGGGCGGACAGGGATACGCAGTATTTT
TRBV7-9	NA	TRBJ1-5	NA	14	CASSFSGSNQPQHF	TGTGCCAGCAGCTTCTCAGGCAGCAATCAGCCCCAGCATTTT
TRBV7-2	NA	TRBJ1-1	TRBD1	17	CASSPGQGDFRNTEAFF	TGTGCCAGCAGCCCCGGACAGGGCGATTTCAGGAACACTGAAGCTTTCTTT
TRBV7-5	NA	TRBJ1-1	NA	12	CASGAVALEAFF	TGTGCCTCCGGAGCGGTGGCCCTTGAAGCTTTCTTT
TRBV11-1	NA	TRBJ2-7	TRBD1	15	CASSSPRDSLYEQYF	TGTGCCAGCAGCTCACCCCGGGACAGTCTTTACGAGCAGTACTTC
TRBV27	NA	TRBJ2-1	NA	13	CASSLSESGEQFF	TGTGCCAGCAGTTTAAGCGAGTCGGGTGAGCAGTTCTTC
TRBV28	once	TRBJ1-4	NA	13	CASKSPTNEKLFF	TGTGCCAGCAAGAGTCCAACTAATGAAAAACTGTTTTTT
TRBV7-2	NA	TRBJ1-5	TRBD1	15	CASSLGTGYNQPQHF	TGTGCCAGCAGCCTAGGGACAGGGTACAATCAGCCCCAGCATTTT
TRBV28	NA	TRBJ2-7	NA	16	CASSLPTNQGKYEQYF	TGTGCCAGCAGTTTACCGACGAATCAGGGTAAATACGAGCAGTACTTC